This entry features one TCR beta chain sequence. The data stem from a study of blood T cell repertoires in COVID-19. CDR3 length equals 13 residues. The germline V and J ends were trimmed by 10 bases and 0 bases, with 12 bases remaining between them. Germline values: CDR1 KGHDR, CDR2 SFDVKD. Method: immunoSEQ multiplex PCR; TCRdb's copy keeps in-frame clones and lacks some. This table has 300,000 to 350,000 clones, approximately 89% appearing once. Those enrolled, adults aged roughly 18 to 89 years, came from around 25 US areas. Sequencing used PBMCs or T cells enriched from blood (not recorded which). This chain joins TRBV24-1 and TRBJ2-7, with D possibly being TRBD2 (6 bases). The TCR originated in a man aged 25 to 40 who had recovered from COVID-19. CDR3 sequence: CATGLTGSYEQYF. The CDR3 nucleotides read TGTGCCACGGGACTTACGGGCTCCTACGAGCAGTACTTC.